The TCR beta chain under discussion was sequenced for a study of T-cell memory formation after mild COVID-19. TCRdb reprocessed the 5' RACE reads with MiXCR, giving one entry per CDR3 protein. The data show roughly 150,000 distinct CDR3 sequences, roughly 15% seen once. Germline V lookup: CDR1 SGHRS, CDR2 YFSETQ. The CDR3 consists of 17 residues. J lost 0 bases, V lost 4 bases, and 9 bases had no gene match. Sequenced sample: PBMCs or a T cell subset sorted from them (not recorded which). This clonotype originated in an adult woman who had mild COVID-19 (a few samples of this study predate the infection). Cell type and time point are not known. V usage is TRBV5-1 and J usage is TRBJ2-7, with 11 bases aligning to TRBD2. CDR3 nucleotide sequence: TGCGCCAGCAGCCCAACTAGCGGGGGAACCCTCTCCTACGAGCAGTACTTC. Translation: CASSPTSGGTLSYEQYF.